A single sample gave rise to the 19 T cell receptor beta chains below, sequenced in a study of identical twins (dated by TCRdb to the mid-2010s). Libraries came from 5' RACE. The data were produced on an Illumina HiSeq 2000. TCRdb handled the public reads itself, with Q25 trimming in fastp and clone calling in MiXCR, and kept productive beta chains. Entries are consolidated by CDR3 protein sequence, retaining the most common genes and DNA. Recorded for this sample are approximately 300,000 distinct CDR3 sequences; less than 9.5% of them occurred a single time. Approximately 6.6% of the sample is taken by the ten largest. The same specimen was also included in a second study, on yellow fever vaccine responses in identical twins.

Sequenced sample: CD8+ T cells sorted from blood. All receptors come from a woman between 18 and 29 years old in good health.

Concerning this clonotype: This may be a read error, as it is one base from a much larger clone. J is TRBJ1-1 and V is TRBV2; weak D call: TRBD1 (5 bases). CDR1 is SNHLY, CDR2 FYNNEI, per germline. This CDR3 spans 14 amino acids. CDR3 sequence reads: CASSERGGYTEVFF. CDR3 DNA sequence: TGTGCCAGCAGTGAAAGGGGCGGATATACTGAAGTTTTCTTT.

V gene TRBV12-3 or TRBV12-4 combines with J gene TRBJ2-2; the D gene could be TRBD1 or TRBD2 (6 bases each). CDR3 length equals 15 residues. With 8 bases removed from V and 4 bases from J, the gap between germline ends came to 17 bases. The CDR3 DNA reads TGTGCCAGCGCCCCCACGGGGGCGTCCACCGGGGAGCTGTTTTTT. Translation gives CASAPTGASTGELFF.

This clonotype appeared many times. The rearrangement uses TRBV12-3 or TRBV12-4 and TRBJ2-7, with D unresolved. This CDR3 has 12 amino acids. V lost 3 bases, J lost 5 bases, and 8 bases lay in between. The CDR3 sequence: CASSFPTHEQYF. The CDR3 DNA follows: TGTGCCAGCAGTTTCCCAACCCACGAGCAGTACTTC.

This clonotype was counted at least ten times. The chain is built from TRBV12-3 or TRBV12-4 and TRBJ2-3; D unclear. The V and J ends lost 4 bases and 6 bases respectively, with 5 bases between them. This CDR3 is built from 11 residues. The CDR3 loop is CASSYLDTQYF. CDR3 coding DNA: TGTGCCAGCAGTTACCTGGATACGCAGTATTTT.

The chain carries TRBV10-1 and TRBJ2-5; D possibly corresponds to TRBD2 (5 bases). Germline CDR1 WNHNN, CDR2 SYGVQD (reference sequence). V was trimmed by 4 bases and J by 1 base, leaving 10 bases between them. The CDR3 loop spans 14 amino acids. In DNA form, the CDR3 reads TGCGCCAGCAGTGGAGGGCAGACCCAAGAGACCCAGTACTTC. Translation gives CASSGGQTQETQYF.

CDR3 region: CASSLRNLDSYNEQFF. Written as DNA, the CDR3 is TGTGCCAGCAGTTTGAGGAATTTAGACTCCTACAATGAGCAGTTCTTC. V gene TRBV27 combines with J gene TRBJ2-1; D gene uncertain. The CDR3 loop spans 16 amino acids. V lost 3 bases and J 0 bases, leaving 12 bases between the germline ends. Germline V lookup: CDR1 MNHEY, CDR2 SMNVEV (reference sequence).

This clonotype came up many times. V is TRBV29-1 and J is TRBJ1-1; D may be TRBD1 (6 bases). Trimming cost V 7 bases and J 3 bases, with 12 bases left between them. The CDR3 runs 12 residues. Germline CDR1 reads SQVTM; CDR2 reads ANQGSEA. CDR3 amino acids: CSAEGDDTEAFF. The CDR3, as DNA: TGCAGCGCCGAGGGGGATGACACTGAAGCTTTCTTT.

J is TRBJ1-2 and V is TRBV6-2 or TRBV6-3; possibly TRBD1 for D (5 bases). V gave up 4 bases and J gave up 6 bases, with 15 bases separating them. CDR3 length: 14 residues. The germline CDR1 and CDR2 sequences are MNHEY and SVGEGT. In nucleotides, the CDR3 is TGTGCCAGCAGTTGGTTGACAGAGTTGGATGGCTACACCTTC. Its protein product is CASSWLTELDGYTF.

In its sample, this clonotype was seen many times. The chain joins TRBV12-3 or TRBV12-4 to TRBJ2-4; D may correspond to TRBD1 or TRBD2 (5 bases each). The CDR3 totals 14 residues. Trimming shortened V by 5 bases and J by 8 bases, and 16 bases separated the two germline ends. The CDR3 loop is CASSNRDVEDIQYF. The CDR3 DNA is TGTGCCAGCAGTAACCGGGACGTCGAGGACATTCAGTACTTC.

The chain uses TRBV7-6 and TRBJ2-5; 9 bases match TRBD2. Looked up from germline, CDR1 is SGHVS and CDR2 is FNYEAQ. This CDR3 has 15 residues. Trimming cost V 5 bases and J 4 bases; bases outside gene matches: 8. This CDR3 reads CASSPISGSGETQYF. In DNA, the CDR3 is TGTGCCAGCAGCCCTATTAGCGGGAGCGGAGAGACCCAGTACTTC.

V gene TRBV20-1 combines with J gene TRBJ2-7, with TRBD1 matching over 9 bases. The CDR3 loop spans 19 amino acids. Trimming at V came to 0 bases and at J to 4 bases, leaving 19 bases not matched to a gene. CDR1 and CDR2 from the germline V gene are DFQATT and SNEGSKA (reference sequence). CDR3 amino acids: CSARDQARDRAYFKYEQYF. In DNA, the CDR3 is TGCAGTGCTAGAGACCAAGCTCGGGACAGGGCATATTTCAAATACGAGCAGTACTTC.

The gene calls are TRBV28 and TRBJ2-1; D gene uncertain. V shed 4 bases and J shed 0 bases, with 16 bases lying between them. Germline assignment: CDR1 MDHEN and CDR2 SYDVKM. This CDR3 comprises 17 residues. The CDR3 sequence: CASSSDGRSTSYNEQFF. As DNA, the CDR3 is TGTGCCAGCAGTTCCGACGGACGGTCTACCTCCTACAATGAGCAGTTCTTC.

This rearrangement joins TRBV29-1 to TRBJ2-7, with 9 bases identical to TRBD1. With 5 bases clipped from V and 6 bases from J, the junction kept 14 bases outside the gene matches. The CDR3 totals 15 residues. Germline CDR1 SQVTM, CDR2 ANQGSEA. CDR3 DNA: TGCAGCGTTCTTTTTGCCGACAGGGGGATCTCCGAGCAGTACTTC. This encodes CSVLFADRGISEQYF.

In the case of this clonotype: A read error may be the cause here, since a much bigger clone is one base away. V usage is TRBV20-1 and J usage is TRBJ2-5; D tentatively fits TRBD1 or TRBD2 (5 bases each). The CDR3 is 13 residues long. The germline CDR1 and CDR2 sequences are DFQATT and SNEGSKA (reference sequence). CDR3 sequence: CSTRDLGRETQYF. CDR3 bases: TGCAGTACTAGAGATCTGGGGCGTGAGACCCAGTACTTC.

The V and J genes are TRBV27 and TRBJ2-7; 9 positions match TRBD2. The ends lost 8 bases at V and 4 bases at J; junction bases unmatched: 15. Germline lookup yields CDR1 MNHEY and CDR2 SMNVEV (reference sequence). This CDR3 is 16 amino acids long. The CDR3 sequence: CASPCGRAGVRYEQYF. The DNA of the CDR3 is TGTGCCAGCCCTTGCGGGAGGGCCGGAGTGAGGTACGAGCAGTACTTC.

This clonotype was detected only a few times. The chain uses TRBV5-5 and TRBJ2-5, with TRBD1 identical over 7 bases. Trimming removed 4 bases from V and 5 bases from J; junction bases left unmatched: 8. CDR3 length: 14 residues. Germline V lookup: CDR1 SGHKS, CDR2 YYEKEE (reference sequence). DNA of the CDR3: TGTGCCAGCAGCCAACAACGCAGGGGGGAGACCCAGTACTTC. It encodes CASSQQRRGETQYF.

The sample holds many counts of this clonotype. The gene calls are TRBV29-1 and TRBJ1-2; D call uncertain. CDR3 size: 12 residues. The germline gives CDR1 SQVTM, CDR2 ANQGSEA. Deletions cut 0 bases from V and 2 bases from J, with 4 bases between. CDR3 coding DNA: TGCAGCGTTGAAGACACAAACTATGGCTACACCTTC. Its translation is CSVEDTNYGYTF.

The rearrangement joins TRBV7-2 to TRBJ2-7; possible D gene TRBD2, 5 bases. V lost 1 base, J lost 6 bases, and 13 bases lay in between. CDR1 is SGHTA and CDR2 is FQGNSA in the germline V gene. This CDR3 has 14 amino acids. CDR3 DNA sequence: TGTGCCAGCAGCTTAGGCATGCGGGCGGGCGAGCAGTACTTC. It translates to CASSLGMRAGEQYF. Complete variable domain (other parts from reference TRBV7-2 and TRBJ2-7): GAGVSQSPSNKVTEKGKDVELRCDPISGHTALYWYRQSLGQGLEFLIYFQGNSAPDKSGLPSDRFSAERTGGSVSTLTIQRTQQEDSAVYLCASSLGMRAGEQYFGPGTRLTVT.

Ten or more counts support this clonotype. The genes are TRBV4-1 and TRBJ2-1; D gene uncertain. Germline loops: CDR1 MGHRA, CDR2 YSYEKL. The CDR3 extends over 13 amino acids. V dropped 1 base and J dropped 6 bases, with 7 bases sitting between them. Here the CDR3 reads CASSQGRANEQFF. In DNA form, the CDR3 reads TGCGCCAGCAGCCAAGGCAGAGCCAATGAGCAGTTCTTC.